This TCR beta chain originates from a study of glioma-infiltrating T cells after dendritic cell vaccination. The CDR3 spans 14 residues. The trim removed 3 bases at V and 5 bases at J, leaving 4 bases unmatched. The germline CDR1 and CDR2 sequences are KGHSH and LQKENI. Before vaccination, two weeks after the third vaccination, and at progression, PBMC were collected. Amplification used 60 V beta primers and 13 J beta primers. The assay was immunoSEQ multiplex PCR, and TCRdb's table has in-frame clones only and misses some. Here the sample spans approximately 82,000 clones, roughly 89% being singletons.

The J gene is TRBJ1-1, the V gene TRBV18; 9 bases align to TRBD1. The sample consisted of blood, taken before dendritic cell vaccination. The TCR originated in a human donor with glioblastoma. The CDR3 here is CASSPTGGRTEAFF. DNA for the CDR3: TGTGCCAGCTCACCGACAGGGGGTAGGACTGAAGCTTTCTTT.